This T cell receptor beta chain was identified in a study of T-cell reconstitution after alpha-beta-depleted transplantation in children. Study-wide points: T-cell counts and diversity at one year following transplant were attributed mainly to newly produced T cells. Approximately two months post-transplant, alpha-beta T cells reportedly originated from several hundred expanded graft clones. It was surviving recipient T cells and thymic progenitors that gave some patients high TCRbeta diversity at day 60.

Unique molecular identifiers were incorporated during preparation of the TCRbeta library. TCRdb reprocessed the PCR reads via MiXCR and lists one record per CDR3 protein. The sample carries approximately 89,000 distinct CDR3 sequences, roughly 16% recorded once. This clonotype was seen more than once but under ten times. Its matching antigen is unknown. The ends were cut back, 0 bases at V and 7 bases at J, with 15 bases in the middle. The germline gives CDR1 SGHDN, CDR2 FVKESK. The CDR3 is 15 amino acids. The sequence derives from a male patient aged 2 to 9 who had a stem cell transplant for acute lymphoblastic leukemia, so the T cells may come from the graft donor. The sequenced sample was PBMCs, mostly from graft donor cells, obtained 180 days after TCRalphabeta/CD19-depleted stem cell transplant. The V gene is TRBV14, the J gene TRBJ1-2; tentatively, D is TRBD1 (6 bases). The chain's CDR3 is CASSQDRRQAGGYTF. The CDR3 region has the DNA TGTGCCAGCAGCCAAGATCGGAGACAGGCGGGTGGCTACACCTTC.